What follows are 23 T cell receptor beta chains derived from one specimen sequenced in a study of early T cells in non-severe SARS-CoV-2 infection. TCRdb re-called the 5' RACE reads through MiXCR, storing one row per CDR3 protein. This table has about 50,000 distinct CDR3 sequences, roughly 15% appearing once. This specimen was whole blood, taken at baseline. These receptors all stem from an adult who was a healthcare worker with PCR-confirmed SARS-CoV-2 infection or an uninfected control (not recorded which).

The rearrangement uses TRBV29-1 and TRBJ2-3; no firm D call. Germline V CDR1 and CDR2: SQVTM, ANQGSEA. There are 11 residues in the CDR3. Trimming took off 7 bases at V and 5 bases at J, with 10 bases between the two ends. In DNA form, the CDR3 reads TGCAGCGCATCGGTCGGAGATACGCAGTATTTT. Protein: CSASVGDTQYF.

This clonotype has only a few counts. This sequence joins TRBV27 and TRBJ2-3; D gene uncertain. The CDR3 is 14 residues long. V lost 2 bases and J lost 6, with 12 bases in between. Germline loops: CDR1 MNHEY, CDR2 SMNVEV (reference sequence). CDR3 sequence reads: CASSLRPSVDTQYF. The CDR3 DNA follows: TGTGCCAGCAGTTTACGACCGTCGGTGGATACGCAGTATTTT.

This clonotype was counted a few times. The chain combines TRBV3-1 with TRBJ2-3; D is unclear. The germline gives CDR1 LGHDT, CDR2 YNNKEL (reference sequence). V lost 5 bases to trimming and J lost 5 bases, with 11 bases between them. The CDR3 is 13 residues long. CDR3 region: CASSMTSVDTQYF. CDR3 DNA sequence: TGTGCCAGCAGCATGACATCCGTAGATACGCAGTATTTT.

Only a few counts were recorded for this clonotype. The rearrangement joins TRBV19 to TRBJ2-2; D call uncertain. V lost 4 bases and J 5 bases, leaving 14 bases between the germline ends. The CDR3 consists of 15 residues. Germline CDR1 and CDR2: LNHDA and SQIVND (reference sequence). The CDR3 here is CASSTAQDRTGELFF. In DNA, the CDR3 is TGTGCCAGTAGTACTGCTCAGGATAGAACCGGGGAGCTGTTTTTT.

The gene calls are TRBV12-3 or TRBV12-4 and TRBJ2-3; 7 nucleotides line up with TRBD1. J was trimmed by 3 bases and V by 4 bases; bases with no gene match: 7. The CDR3 consists of 15 residues. This CDR3 is CASSYYRGKTDTQYF. As DNA, the CDR3 is TGTGCCAGCAGTTATTACAGGGGAAAAACAGATACGCAGTATTTT.

This clonotype came up many times. The CDR3 spells CASSLGLAPYEQYF. The CDR3 DNA reads TGTGCCAGCAGCTTAGGGCTCGCTCCCTACGAGCAGTACTTC. The chain combines TRBV13 with TRBJ2-7; D call uncertain. The CDR3 is 14 residues long. Germline values: CDR1 PRHDT, CDR2 FYEKMQ (reference sequence). The V and J ends lost 0 bases and 2 bases respectively, with 8 bases between them.

The V and J genes are TRBV18 and TRBJ1-5; TRBD1 matches 7 bases. V was pared by 3 bases and J by 3 bases, with 8 bases of the junction left unmatched. CDR1 is KGHSH, CDR2 LQKENI, per germline. The CDR3 sequence is 16 residues long. CDR3 sequence: CASSPSTGVNNQPQHF. CDR3 nucleotides: TGTGCCAGCTCACCTTCAACAGGGGTTAACAATCAGCCCCAGCATTTT.

This clonotype occurred a few times. The CDR3 protein is CASSPRLAGLRESAKNIQYF. As DNA, the CDR3 is TGTGCCAGCAGTCCGCGACTAGCGGGATTACGAGAATCAGCCAAAAACATTCAGTACTTC. This chain joins TRBV28 and TRBJ2-4; 11 bases fit TRBD2. This CDR3 region has 20 residues. Trimming cost V 5 bases and J 0 bases; bases outside gene matches: 15. CDR1 is MDHEN, CDR2 SYDVKM, per germline.

This clonotype was seen repeatedly, ten times or more. The gene calls are TRBV13 and TRBJ2-1, with D possibly being TRBD1 (6 bases). This CDR3 is built from 20 residues. Trimming removed 4 bases at V and 0 bases at J, with 25 bases between. Germline V gene lookup returns CDR1 PRHDT and CDR2 FYEKMQ (reference sequence). CDR3 protein: CASSSTSPRDTGTSYNEQFF. The DNA of the CDR3 is TGTGCCAGCAGCTCAACTTCACCCCGGGACACGGGTACCTCCTACAATGAGCAGTTCTTC.

Comment on this clonotype: A much larger clone differs from this one at a single base, so this may be a read error. In DNA, the CDR3 is TGTGCCAGCAGTGAATCGGGAGTAGGCAATGAGCAGTTCTTC. Amino acid sequence: CASSESGVGNEQFF. The chain couples TRBV6-4 to TRBJ2-1; D may be TRBD2 (6 bases). V lost 3 bases to trimming and J lost 6 bases, with 12 bases between them. This CDR3 comprises 14 residues. Germline V gene data show CDR1 as MRHNA and CDR2 as SNTAGT.

The sample holds a few counts of this clonotype. The chain uses TRBV18 and TRBJ1-2; TRBD1 agrees at 11 bases. J lost 8 bases, V lost 3 bases, and 11 bases had no gene match. Germline loops: CDR1 KGHSH, CDR2 LQKENI. The CDR3 extends over 16 amino acids. The CDR3: CASSPTPGTGGSGYTF. The CDR3 bases are TGTGCCAGCTCACCGACGCCCGGGACAGGGGGATCGGGCTACACCTTC.

This clonotype was seen repeatedly, ten times or more. The rearrangement uses TRBV19 and TRBJ2-1; 7 nucleotides line up with TRBD2. Losses at the gene ends were 3 bases for V and 3 bases for J; bases not matched to a gene: 5. The CDR3 length is 15 residues. CDR1 and CDR2 from the germline V gene are LNHDA and SQIVND (reference sequence). This chain's CDR3 is CASSIGAGDYNEQFF. DNA of the CDR3: TGTGCCAGTAGTATTGGGGCGGGGGACTACAATGAGCAGTTCTTC.

This chain connects TRBV11-2 to TRBJ1-3, with D unclear. This CDR3 contains 14 residues. With 5 bases removed from V and 0 bases from J, the gap between germline ends came to 8 bases. Germline loops: CDR1 SGHAT, CDR2 FQNNGV. DNA of the CDR3: TGTGCCAGCAGCCACGACACCTCTGGAAACACCATATATTTT. Encoded protein: CASSHDTSGNTIYF.

This clonotype occurred a few times. This chain links TRBV20-1 with TRBJ2-1; D uncertain. The length of the CDR3 is 13 residues. Germline V CDR1 and CDR2: DFQATT, SNEGSKA (reference sequence). V lost 7 bases and J 3 bases, leaving 13 bases between the germline ends. CDR3 in amino acids: CSVSRGNYNEQFF. The CDR3 DNA follows: TGCAGTGTCAGCCGAGGCAACTACAATGAGCAGTTCTTC.

The chain recombines TRBV2 with TRBJ1-6, with no clear D. Germline V gene lookup returns CDR1 SNHLY and CDR2 FYNNEI. V lost 5 bases and J 6 bases, leaving 14 bases between the germline ends. The CDR3 length is 15 residues. The CDR3 nucleotides are TGTGCCAGCAGTTTGAGCAGAAACAGTAATTCACCCCTCCACTTT. Translated: CASSLSRNSNSPLHF.

The chain combines TRBV5-1 with TRBJ2-5; the D is unclear. The ends were cut back, 2 bases at V and 1 base at J, with 6 bases in the middle. From germline, CDR1 is SGHRS and CDR2 YFSETQ. The CDR3 covers 13 residues. The CDR3 DNA reads as TGCGCCAGCAGCTTAGGCACCCAAGAGACCCAGTACTTC. This encodes CASSLGTQETQYF. Complete variable domain (other parts from reference TRBV5-1 and TRBJ2-5): KAGVTQTPRYLIKTRGQQVTLSCSPISGHRSVSWYQQTPGQGLQFLFEYFSETQRNKGNFPGRFSGRQFSNSRSEMNVSTLELGDSALYLCASSLGTQETQYFGPGTRLLVL.

This clonotype has more than one count but fewer than ten. The rearrangement links TRBV5-1 to TRBJ1-1; D is possibly TRBD1 (5 bases). V lost 0 bases, J lost 4 bases, and 7 bases lay in between. Germline values: CDR1 SGHRS, CDR2 YFSETQ. The CDR3 spans 13 residues. CDR3 bases: TGCGCCAGCAGCTTGGGCGGGACCACTGAAGCTTTCTTT. It is translated as CASSLGGTTEAFF.

This clonotype was seen repeatedly, ten times or more. The chain couples TRBV20-1 to TRBJ2-5; D tentatively fits TRBD1 or TRBD2 (5 bases each). The V gene lost 5 bases and the J gene lost 4 bases, with 20 bases spanning the gap. This CDR3 region has 15 residues. Germline lookup yields CDR1 DFQATT and CDR2 SNEGSKA (reference sequence). The CDR3 protein is CSASKAQGAGETQYF. CDR3 DNA: TGCAGTGCTTCAAAAGCCCAGGGAGCTGGAGAGACCCAGTACTTC.

This clonotype was picked up a small number of times. This chain connects TRBV10-1 to TRBJ2-7; TRBD2 agrees at 10 bases. V was clipped by 3 bases and J by 5 bases; unmatched bases: 7. CDR1 WNHNN and CDR2 SYGVQD come from the germline V gene (reference sequence). The CDR3 is 15 amino acids. Here the CDR3 DNA reads TGCGCCAGCAGTGATTCCCTAGCGGGAGAGGACGAGCAGTACTTC. It specifies CASSDSLAGEDEQYF.

This clonotype was detected a few times. The rearrangement joins TRBV19 to TRBJ2-2; 8 bases align to TRBD2. CDR3 length equals 16 residues. J lost 6 bases, V lost 4 bases, and 10 bases had no gene match. Germline values: CDR1 LNHDA, CDR2 SQIVND (reference sequence). CDR3 sequence reads: CASSTRIREGSGELFF. The CDR3 region has the DNA TGTGCCAGTAGTACCCGTATCCGGGAGGGTTCCGGGGAGCTGTTTTTT.

CDR3 residues: CASSFRTGNEKLFF. DNA of the CDR3: TGTGCCAGCAGTTTCAGGACAGGGAATGAAAAACTGTTTTTT. The chain combines TRBV12-3 or TRBV12-4 with TRBJ1-4; 8 nucleotides line up with TRBD1. This CDR3 is 14 amino acids long. V shed 3 bases, J shed 5 bases, and the junction held 2 bases outside the gene matches.

This clonotype was counted a few times. This chain joins TRBV6-5 and TRBJ2-3; tentative D call: TRBD2 (6 bases). Germline V gene lookup returns CDR1 MNHEY and CDR2 SVGAGI. CDR3 length equals 15 residues. With 2 bases removed from V and 4 bases from J, the gap between germline ends came to 13 bases. CDR3 bases: TGTGCCAGCAGTTACGGAGCTAGCGCGGCAGATACGCAGTATTTT. It yields the protein CASSYGASAADTQYF.

This clonotype showed up just a few times. The J gene is TRBJ1-1, the V gene TRBV2; D gene ambiguous. Deletions cut 6 bases from V and 5 bases from J, with 10 bases between. This CDR3 comprises 12 residues. CDR1 SNHLY and CDR2 FYNNEI come from the germline V gene. The CDR3 region has the DNA TGTGCCAGCAGCAATTCCCGTACTGAAGCTTTCTTT. It is translated as CASSNSRTEAFF.